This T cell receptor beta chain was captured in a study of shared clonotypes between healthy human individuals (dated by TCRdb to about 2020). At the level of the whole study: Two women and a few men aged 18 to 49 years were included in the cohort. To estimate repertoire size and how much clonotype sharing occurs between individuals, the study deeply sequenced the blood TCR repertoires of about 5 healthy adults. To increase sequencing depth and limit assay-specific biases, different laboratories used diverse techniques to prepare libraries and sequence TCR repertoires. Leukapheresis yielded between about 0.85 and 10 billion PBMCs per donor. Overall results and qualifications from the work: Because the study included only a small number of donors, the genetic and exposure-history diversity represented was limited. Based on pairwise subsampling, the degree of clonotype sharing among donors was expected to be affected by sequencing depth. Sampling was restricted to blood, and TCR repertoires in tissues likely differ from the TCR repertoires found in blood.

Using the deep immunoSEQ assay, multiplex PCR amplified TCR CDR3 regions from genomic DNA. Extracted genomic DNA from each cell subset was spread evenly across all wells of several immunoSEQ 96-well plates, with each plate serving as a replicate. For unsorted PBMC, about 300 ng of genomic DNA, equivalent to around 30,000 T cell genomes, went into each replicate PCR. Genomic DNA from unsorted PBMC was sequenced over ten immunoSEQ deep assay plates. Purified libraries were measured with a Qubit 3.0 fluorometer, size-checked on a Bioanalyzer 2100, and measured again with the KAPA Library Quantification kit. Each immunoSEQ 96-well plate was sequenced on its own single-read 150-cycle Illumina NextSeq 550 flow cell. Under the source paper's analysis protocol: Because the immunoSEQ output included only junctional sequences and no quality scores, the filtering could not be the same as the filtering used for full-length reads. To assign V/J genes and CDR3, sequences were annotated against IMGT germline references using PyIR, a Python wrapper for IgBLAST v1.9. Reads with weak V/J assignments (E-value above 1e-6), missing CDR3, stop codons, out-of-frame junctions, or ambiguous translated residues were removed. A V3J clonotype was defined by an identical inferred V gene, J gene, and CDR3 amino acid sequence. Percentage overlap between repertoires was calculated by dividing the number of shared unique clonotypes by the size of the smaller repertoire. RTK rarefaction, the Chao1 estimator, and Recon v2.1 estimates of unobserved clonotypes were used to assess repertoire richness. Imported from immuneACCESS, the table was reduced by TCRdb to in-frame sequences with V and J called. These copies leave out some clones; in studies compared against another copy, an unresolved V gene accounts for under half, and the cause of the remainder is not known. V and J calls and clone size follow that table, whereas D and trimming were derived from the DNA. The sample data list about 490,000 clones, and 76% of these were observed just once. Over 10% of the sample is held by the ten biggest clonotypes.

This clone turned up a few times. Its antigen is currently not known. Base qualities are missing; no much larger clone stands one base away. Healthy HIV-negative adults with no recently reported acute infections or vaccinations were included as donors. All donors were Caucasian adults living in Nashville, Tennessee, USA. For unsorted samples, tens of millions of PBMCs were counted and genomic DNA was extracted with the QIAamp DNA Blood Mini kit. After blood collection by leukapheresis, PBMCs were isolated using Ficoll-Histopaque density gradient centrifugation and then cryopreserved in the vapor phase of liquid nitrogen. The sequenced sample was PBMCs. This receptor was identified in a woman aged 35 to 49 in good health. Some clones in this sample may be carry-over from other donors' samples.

CDR3 reads: CASVVAQETQYF. The bases read TGTGCCAGCGTAGTGGCACAAGAGACCCAGTACTTC. The rearrangement joined TRBV2 to TRBJ2-5, with the D gene too uncertain to name. For CDR1 and CDR2, the germline V gene lists SNHLY and FYNNEI. Trimming removed 8 bases from V and 2 bases from J, leaving 9 bases between the germline ends. Including cysteine and phenylalanine, the CDR3 has 12 amino acids. The retained sequence is limited to the CDR3, 36 bases, with the frame set at the first base.